This TCR beta chain was sequenced during a study of TIL therapy for anti-PD-1-resistant metastatic lung cancer. The time point here: pre-treatment sample, taken before nivolumab and TIL therapy. This clone was observed a handful of times. This was the immunoSEQ v3 assay. Using immunoSEQ multiplex PCR, the repertoire was profiled, and TCRdb retains in-frame clones only, with some absent. Of fewer than 40,000 clones detected, 74% appear once; the ten largest clones hold 2.7%. The material sequenced was blood, taken at baseline. This receptor was identified in a woman aged 30 to 85 with non-small cell lung cancer.

This CDR3 is CASSSRDRGYEQYF. CDR3 bases: TGTGCCAGCAGCAGCCGGGACAGGGGCTACGAGCAGTACTTC. The J gene is TRBJ2-7, the V gene TRBV5-4, with 10 bases identical to TRBD1. The CDR3 covers 14 residues. Germline CDR1 and CDR2: SGHNT and YYREEE (reference sequence). V lost 4 bases and J lost 3; bases outside the gene matches: 4.